These T cell receptor beta chains were read from a single sample in a study of Ad26.COV2.S vaccination and SARS-CoV-2 variants. This table comes from immunoSEQ multiplex PCR, and its TCRdb copy is limited to in-frame clones, with some not included. The sample has some 350,000 clones, almost 90% seen once. Source: peripheral blood, taken in a trial of Ad26.COV2.S vaccine versus placebo. The receptors come from a person aged 18-65 years who received the Ad26.COV2.S COVID-19 vaccine or a placebo. CDR3s include the opening cysteine and the closing phenylalanine or tryptophan. The D gene is left open where the match is weak. Where a row states a size, it is once, few, many or the class of an expanded clone; other rows omit it.

. | . | TRBJ1-2 | TRBV5-1 | TGCGCCAGCAGCACCCCGGACAGTTTTGGCTACACCTTC | CASSTPDSFGYTF
. | once | TRBJ2-1 | TRBV29-1 | TGCAGCGTTAGGGGTAGGGCCCAGGATGAGCAGTTCTTC | CSVRGRAQDEQFF
. | . | TRBJ1-2 | TRBV3-1/TRBV3-2 | TGTGCCAGCAGCCAAGTCTATAGGGGAAACTATGGCTACACCTTC | CASSQVYRGNYGYTF
. | . | TRBJ2-2 | TRBV5-5 | TGTGCCAGCAGCCTTGGACCCACCGGGGAGCTGTTTTTT | CASSLGPTGELFF
. | . | TRBJ1-4 | TRBV7-6 | TGTGCCAGCAGCTTAGTGTCCTGGGGCGCCGGGGAAAAACTGTTTTTT | CASSLVSWGAGEKLFF
TRBD1 | . | TRBJ1-3 | TRBV15 | TGTGCCACCAGTCGAGTTACAGGGGCCATCTCTGGAAACACCATATATTTT | CATSRVTGAISGNTIYF
TRBD1 | . | TRBJ1-1 | TRBV29-1 | TGCAGCGTTGAGTCGGGGACAGGGGTAGCTTTCTTT | CSVESGTGVAFF
. | . | TRBJ2-5 | TRBV7-2 | TGTGCCAGCAGCCTAAGCGTCGGGGGTTGGGAGACCCAGTACTTC | CASSLSVGGWETQYF
TRBD1 | . | TRBJ1-4 | TRBV30 | TGTGCCTGGAGTGCCCGGACAGGGGAAAAACTGTTTTTT | CAWSARTGEKLFF
. | once | TRBJ1-2 | TRBV28 | TGTGCCAGTGGGGTTAACTATGGCTACACCTTC | CASGVNYGYTF